There are a few counts of the clone carrying this T cell receptor beta chain. The junction departs from germline at one end; a sequencing error may be responsible. Original processing notes: Scientists estimated how many nucleated cells there were by amplifying reference gene primers. Assay used: immunoSEQ multiplex PCR; TCRdb lists only in-frame clones, some missing. That table furnishes V, J and clone size, whereas the DNA furnished D and trimming. The sample includes 150,000 to 200,000 clones, over 75% of them seen just once. The CDR3 has 17 residues. Germline CDR1 MNHEY, CDR2 SMNVEV (reference sequence). The data are from a study of blood T cell repertoires in COVID-19. Overall study context: The United States, Italy and Spain were the sources of the acute and convalescent COVID-19 samples. Nucleic acid was either cDNA or gDNA, and it came from T cells, B-cell-depleted T cells, or PBMCs.

This TCR derives from a man aged 45 to 65 who had recovered from COVID-19. The specimen sequenced was peripheral blood. The rearrangement uses TRBV27 and TRBJ2-1; 8 bases are a match to TRBD2. The CDR3 nucleotides are TGTGCCAGCCGTTTTCGGGAGGGCCGTCGGGTGGACAATGAGCAGTTCTTC. This encodes CASRFREGRRVDNEQFF.